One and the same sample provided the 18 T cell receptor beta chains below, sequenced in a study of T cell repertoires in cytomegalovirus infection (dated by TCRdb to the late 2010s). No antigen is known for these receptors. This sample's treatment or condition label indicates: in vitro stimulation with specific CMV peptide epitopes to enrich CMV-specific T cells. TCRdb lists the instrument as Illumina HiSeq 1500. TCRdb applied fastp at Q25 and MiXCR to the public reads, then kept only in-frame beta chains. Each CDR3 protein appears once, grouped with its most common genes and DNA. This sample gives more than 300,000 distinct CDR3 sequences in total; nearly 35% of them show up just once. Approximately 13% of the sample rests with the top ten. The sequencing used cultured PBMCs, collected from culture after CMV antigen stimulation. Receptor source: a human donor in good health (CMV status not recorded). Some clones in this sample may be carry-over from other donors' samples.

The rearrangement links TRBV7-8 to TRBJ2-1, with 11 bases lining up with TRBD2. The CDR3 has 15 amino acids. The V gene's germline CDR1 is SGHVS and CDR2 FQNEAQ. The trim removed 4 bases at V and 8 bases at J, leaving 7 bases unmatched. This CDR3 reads CASSSRLAGFDEQFF. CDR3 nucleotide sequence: TGTGCCAGCAGCTCACGACTAGCGGGATTTGATGAGCAGTTCTTC. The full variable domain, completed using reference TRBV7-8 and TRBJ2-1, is GAGVSQSPRYKVAKRGQDVALRCDPISGHVSLFWYQQALGQGPEFLTYFQNEAQLDKSGLPSDRFFAERPEGSVSTLKIQRTQQEDSAVYLCASSSRLAGFDEQFFGPGTRLTVL.

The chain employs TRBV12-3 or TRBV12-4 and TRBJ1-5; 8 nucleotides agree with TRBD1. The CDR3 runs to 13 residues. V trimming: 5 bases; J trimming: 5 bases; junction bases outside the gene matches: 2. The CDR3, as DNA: TGTGCCAGCAGTAAGACAGGGGATCAGCCCCAGCATTTT. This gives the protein CASSKTGDQPQHF.

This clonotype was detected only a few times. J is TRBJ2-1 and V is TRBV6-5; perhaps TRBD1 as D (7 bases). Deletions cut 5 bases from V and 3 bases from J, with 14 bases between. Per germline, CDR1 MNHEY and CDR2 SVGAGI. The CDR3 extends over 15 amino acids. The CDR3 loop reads CASSRGGTVYNEQFF. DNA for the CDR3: TGTGCCAGCAGTCGAGGGGGGACAGTCTACAATGAGCAGTTCTTC.

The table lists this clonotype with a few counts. This chain's CDR3 is CSVPRTSANYGYTF. The CDR3 DNA sequence: TGCAGTGTACCACGAACTAGCGCTAACTATGGCTACACCTTC. V usage is TRBV20-1 and J usage is TRBJ1-2; the D is unclear. The CDR3 sequence is 14 residues long. Germline loops: CDR1 DFQATT, CDR2 SNEGSKA (reference sequence). Trimming took 7 bases from V and 0 from J, leaving 15 bases between them.

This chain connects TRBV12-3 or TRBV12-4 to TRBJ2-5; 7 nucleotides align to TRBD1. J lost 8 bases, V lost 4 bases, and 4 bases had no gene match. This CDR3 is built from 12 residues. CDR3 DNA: TGTGCCAGCAGTTCCACAGGGGCAACCCAGTACTTC. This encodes CASSSTGATQYF.

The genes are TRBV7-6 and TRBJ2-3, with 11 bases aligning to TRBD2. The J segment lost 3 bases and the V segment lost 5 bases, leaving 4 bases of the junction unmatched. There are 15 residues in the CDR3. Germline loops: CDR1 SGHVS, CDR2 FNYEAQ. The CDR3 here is CASSPGLAVTDTQYF. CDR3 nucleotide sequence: TGTGCCAGCAGCCCGGGACTAGCGGTAACAGATACGCAGTATTTT.

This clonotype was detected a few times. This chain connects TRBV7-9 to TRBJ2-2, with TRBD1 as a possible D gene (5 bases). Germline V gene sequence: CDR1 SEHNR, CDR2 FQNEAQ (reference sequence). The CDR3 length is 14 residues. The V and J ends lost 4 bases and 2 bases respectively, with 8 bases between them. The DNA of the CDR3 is TGTGCCAGCAGCTCCCGGACAAACACCGGGGAGCTGTTTTTT. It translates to CASSSRTNTGELFF.

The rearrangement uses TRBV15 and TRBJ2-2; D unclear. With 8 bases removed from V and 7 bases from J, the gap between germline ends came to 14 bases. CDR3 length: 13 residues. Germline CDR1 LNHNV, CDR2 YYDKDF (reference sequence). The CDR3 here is CATSSVGNGELFF. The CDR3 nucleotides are TGTGCCACCTCCAGCGTGGGAAACGGGGAGCTGTTTTTT.

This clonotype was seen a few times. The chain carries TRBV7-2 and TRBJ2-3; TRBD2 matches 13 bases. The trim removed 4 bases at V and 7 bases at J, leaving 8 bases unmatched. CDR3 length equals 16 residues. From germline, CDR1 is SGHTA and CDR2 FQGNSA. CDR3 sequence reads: CASSWTSGGRTNTQYF. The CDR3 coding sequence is TGTGCCAGCAGCTGGACTAGCGGGGGCCGCACGAATACGCAGTATTTT. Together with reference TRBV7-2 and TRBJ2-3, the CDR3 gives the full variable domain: GAGVSQSPSNKVTEKGKDVELRCDPISGHTALYWYRQSLGQGLEFLIYFQGNSAPDKSGLPSDRFSAERTGGSVSTLTIQRTQQEDSAVYLCASSWTSGGRTNTQYFGPGTRLTVL.

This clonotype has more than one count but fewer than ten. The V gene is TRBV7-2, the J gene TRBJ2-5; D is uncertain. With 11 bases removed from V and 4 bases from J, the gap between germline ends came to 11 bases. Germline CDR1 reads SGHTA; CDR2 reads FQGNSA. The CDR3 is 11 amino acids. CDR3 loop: CALRWGETQYF. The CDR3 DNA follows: TGTGCCCTTCGCTGGGGAGAGACCCAGTACTTC.

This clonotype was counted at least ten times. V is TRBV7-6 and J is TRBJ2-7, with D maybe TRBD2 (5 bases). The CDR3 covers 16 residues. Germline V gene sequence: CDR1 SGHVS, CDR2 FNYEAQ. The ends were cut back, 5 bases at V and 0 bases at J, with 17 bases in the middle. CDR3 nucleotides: TGTGCCAGCAGCCTACCCTTCGGGGAAAGCTCCTACGAGCAGTACGTC. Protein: CASSLPFGESSYEQYV.

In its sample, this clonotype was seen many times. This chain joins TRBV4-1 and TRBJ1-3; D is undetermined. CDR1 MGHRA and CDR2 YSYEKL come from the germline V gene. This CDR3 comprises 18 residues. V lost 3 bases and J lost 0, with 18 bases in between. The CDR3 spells CASSHPRTGRYSGNTIYF. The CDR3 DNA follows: TGCGCCAGCAGCCACCCTCGGACGGGCAGATACTCTGGAAACACCATATATTTT.

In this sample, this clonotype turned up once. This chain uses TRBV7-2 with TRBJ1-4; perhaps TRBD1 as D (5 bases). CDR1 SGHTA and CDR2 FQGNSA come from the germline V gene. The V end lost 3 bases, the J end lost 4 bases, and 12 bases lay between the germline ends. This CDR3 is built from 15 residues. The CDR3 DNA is TGTGCCAGCAGCTTCGGCGGGGCATTTAATGAAAAACTGTTTTTT. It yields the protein CASSFGGAFNEKLFF.

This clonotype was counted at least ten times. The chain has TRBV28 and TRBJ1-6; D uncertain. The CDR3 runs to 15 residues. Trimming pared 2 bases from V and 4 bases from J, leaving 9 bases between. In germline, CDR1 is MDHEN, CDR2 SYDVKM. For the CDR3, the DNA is TGTGCCAGCAGTTTAGAAGGGATTTATAATTCACCCCTCCACTTT. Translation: CASSLEGIYNSPLHF.

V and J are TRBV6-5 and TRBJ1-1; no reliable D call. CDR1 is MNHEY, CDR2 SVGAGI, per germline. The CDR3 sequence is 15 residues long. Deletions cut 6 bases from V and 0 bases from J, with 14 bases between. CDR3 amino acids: CASSHQLGMNTEAFF. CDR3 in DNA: TGTGCCAGCAGCCACCAACTGGGTATGAACACTGAAGCTTTCTTT.

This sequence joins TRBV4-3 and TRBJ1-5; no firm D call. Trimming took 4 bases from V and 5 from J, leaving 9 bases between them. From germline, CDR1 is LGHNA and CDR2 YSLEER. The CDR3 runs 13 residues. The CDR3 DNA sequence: TGCGCCAGCAGCCCGGGCATTTATCAGCCCCAGCATTTT. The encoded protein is CASSPGIYQPQHF.

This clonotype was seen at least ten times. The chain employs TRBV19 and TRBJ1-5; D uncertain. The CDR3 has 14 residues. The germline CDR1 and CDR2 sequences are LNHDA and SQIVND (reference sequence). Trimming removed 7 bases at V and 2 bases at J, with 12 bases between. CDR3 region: CASTGQSGNQPQHF. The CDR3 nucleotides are TGTGCCAGTACAGGTCAGTCGGGCAATCAGCCCCAGCATTTT.

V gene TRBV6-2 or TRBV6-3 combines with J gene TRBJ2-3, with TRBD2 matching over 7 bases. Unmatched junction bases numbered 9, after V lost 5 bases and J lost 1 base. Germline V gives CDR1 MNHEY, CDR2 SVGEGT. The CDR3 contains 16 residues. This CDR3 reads CASSLSGPLGTDTQYF. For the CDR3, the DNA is TGTGCCAGCAGTCTTAGCGGGCCATTGGGCACAGATACGCAGTATTTT.